The 7 T cell receptor beta chains in this list originate from one sample, sequenced in a study of spatial heterogeneity in lung cancer. Each CDR3 protein is one row after TCRdb ran MiXCR on the 5' RACE reads. The data hold some 120,000 distinct CDR3 sequences, with over 9% observed a single time. The sample's time point: blood at routine non-recurrence follow-up after resection. Whole RNA, which was extracted from tumor, nontumor lung tissue or frozen PBMC, was sequenced without any cell sorting. The material was PBMCs, obtained at follow-up. The receptor source for this set is a male donor with early-stage non-small cell lung cancer.

The chain combines TRBV6-1 with TRBJ1-5; D gene unclear. Trimming left V 4 bases short and J 2 bases short, with 15 bases between. Germline V lookup: CDR1 MNHNS, CDR2 SASEGT. CDR3 length equals 16 residues. The DNA of the CDR3 is TGTGCCAGCAGTGGGGCCGGGAAGATTGGCAATCAGCCCCAGCATTTT. Amino acids: CASSGAGKIGNQPQHF.

This rearrangement joins TRBV11-2 to TRBJ2-5; a weak D match, TRBD2 (6 bases). Germline V gives CDR1 SGHAT, CDR2 FQNNGV. Deletions cut 1 base from V and 0 bases from J, with 18 bases between. The CDR3 contains 18 residues. The CDR3 coding sequence is TGTGCCAGCAGCTTAGGATCCTTACGGGGGAAGTACCAAGAGACCCAGTACTTC. This translates into CASSLGSLRGKYQETQYF.

The rearrangement uses TRBV7-9 and TRBJ2-5; no reliable D call. V lost 0 bases and J lost 2, with 10 bases in between. The CDR3 is made up of 15 amino acids. Germline lookup yields CDR1 SEHNR and CDR2 FQNEAQ (reference sequence). DNA for the CDR3: TGTGCCAGCAGCTTAGCGGTGGCTTTTCAAGAGACCCAGTACTTC. The encoded protein is CASSLAVAFQETQYF. Variable domain in full (rest from reference TRBV7-9 and TRBJ2-5): DTGVSQNPRHKITKRGQNVTFRCDPISEHNRLYWYRQTLGQGPEFLTYFQNEAQLEKSRLLSDRFSAERPKGSFSTLEIQRTEQGDSAMYLCASSLAVAFQETQYFGPGTRLLVL.

This clonotype was seen only a few times. The rearrangement links TRBV20-1 to TRBJ2-5, with D maybe TRBD1 (5 bases). V lost 6 bases and J lost 1, with 24 bases in between. This CDR3 has 17 amino acids. CDR1 and CDR2 (germline): DFQATT, SNEGSKA (reference sequence). The CDR3 is CSAVRSDRMFLQETQYF. As DNA, the CDR3 is TGCAGTGCGGTCCGCTCCGACAGAATGTTCCTCCAAGAGACCCAGTACTTC.

The sample holds a few counts of this clonotype. The chain uses TRBV10-2 and TRBJ1-2; 8 nucleotides match TRBD1. The CDR3 consists of 13 residues. CDR1 WSHSY and CDR2 SAAADI come from the germline V gene. V trimming: 4 bases; J trimming: 8 bases; junction bases outside the gene matches: 6. The DNA of the CDR3 is TGCGCCAGCAGTGCTTGGACAGGGTCGGGCTACACCTTC. This translates into CASSAWTGSGYTF.

This clonotype was seen many times. The J gene is TRBJ1-6, the V gene TRBV27; D might be TRBD1 (5 bases). Trimming took off 8 bases at V and 7 bases at J, with 15 bases between the two ends. In germline, CDR1 is MNHEY, CDR2 SMNVEV (reference sequence). The CDR3 is 14 residues long. The CDR3 region has the DNA TGTGCCAGCCGCCTCCGCGACAGAAATTCACCCCTCCACTTT. Its protein is CASRLRDRNSPLHF.

The J gene is TRBJ1-5, the V gene TRBV28; TRBD1 matches at 7 bases. Trimming cost V 5 bases and J 3 bases; bases outside gene matches: 4. Germline CDR1 is MDHEN and CDR2 is SYDVKM. This CDR3 comprises 14 residues. CDR3 coding DNA: TGTGCCAGCAGTGGGGGACAGCTCAATCAGCCCCAGCATTTT. It yields the protein CASSGGQLNQPQHF.